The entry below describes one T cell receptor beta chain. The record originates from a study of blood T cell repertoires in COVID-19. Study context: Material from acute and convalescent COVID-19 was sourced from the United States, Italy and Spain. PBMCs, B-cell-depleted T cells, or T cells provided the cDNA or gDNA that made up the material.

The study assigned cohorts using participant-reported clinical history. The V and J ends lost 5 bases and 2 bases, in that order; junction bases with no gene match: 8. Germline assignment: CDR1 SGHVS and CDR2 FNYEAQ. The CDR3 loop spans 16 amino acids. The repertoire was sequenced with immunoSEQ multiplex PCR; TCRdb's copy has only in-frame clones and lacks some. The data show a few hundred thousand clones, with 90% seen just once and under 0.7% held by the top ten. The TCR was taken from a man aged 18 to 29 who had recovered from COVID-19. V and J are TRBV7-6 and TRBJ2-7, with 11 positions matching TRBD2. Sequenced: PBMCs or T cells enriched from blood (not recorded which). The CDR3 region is CASSASTSGTAYEQYF. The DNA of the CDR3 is TGTGCCAGCAGCGCTTCGACTAGCGGGACGGCCTACGAGCAGTACTTC.